Below are 20 T cell receptor beta chains sequenced from a single sample in a study of Graves' ophthalmopathy and Graves' hyperthyroidism. The authors amplified TCR beta CDR3 regions from RNA transcripts. Investigators did first-round RT-PCR with HTBI primers, then second-round multiplex PCR. From the multiplex PCR reads, TCRdb called clonotypes with MiXCR, one entry per CDR3 protein. This repertoire shows about 1.2 million distinct CDR3 sequences, less than 45% found once; its top ten account for around 10%. The specimen sequenced was peripheral blood or thyroid tissue (not recorded which). These receptors were taken from an adult man with Graves' hyperthyroidism.

This clonotype was counted at least ten times. This rearrangement joins TRBV10-2 to TRBJ1-2; unclear D gene. The CDR3 is made up of 11 amino acids. Between the trimmed V and J ends, which lost 7 bases and 4 bases, there was a span of 7 bases. Per germline, CDR1 WSHSY and CDR2 SAAADI. CDR3 bases: TGCGCCAGCATGAGTTCCTATGGCTACACCTTC. This translates into CASMSSYGYTF.

The chain uses TRBV9 and TRBJ2-2, with a possible D match to TRBD2 (7 bases). The germline V gene encodes CDR1 SGDLS and CDR2 YYNGEE. The CDR3 sequence is 16 residues long. Deletions cut 0 bases from V and 6 bases from J, with 15 bases between. CDR3 DNA sequence: TGTGCCAGCAGCGTAGGCGGGGGCAGGTCGGCCGGGGAGCTGTTTTTT. Translated, it gives CASSVGGGRSAGELFF.

This clonotype was picked up many times. A single base separates this from a much larger clone, so it may be a read error. The J gene is TRBJ1-2, the V gene TRBV12-3 or TRBV12-4; D uncertain. The CDR3 contains 10 residues. Trimming shortened V by 3 bases and J by 6 bases, and 2 bases separated the two germline ends. Here the CDR3 DNA reads TGTGCCAGCAGTTTCAATGGCTACACCTTC. Translating gives CASSFNGYTF.

The chain joins TRBV7-2 to TRBJ1-4; D is uncertain. Germline V gene sequence: CDR1 SGHTA, CDR2 FQGNSA. This CDR3 is 17 amino acids long. The V and J ends lost 5 bases and 8 bases respectively, with 24 bases between them. CDR3 DNA sequence: TGTGCCAGCAGCCAAGGAGAGCCACGAGGACCTGGGGAAAAACTGTTTTTT. This translates into CASSQGEPRGPGEKLFF.

At least ten counts were recorded for this clonotype. This chain uses TRBV7-9 with TRBJ1-6; 7 bases agree with TRBD1. V lost 7 bases to trimming and J lost 14 bases; unmatched junction nucleotides: 11. The CDR3 is 13 residues long. Looked up from germline, CDR1 is SEHNR and CDR2 is FQNEAQ (reference sequence). The CDR3 bases are TGTGCCAGCACCCGGGACAGTTTCTCTGCCCTCCACTTT. Its translation: CASTRDSFSALHF.

V gene TRBV7-8 combines with J gene TRBJ2-7; 9 nucleotides align to TRBD1. Germline trimming cut 2 bases from V and 5 bases from J; bases unmatched to any gene: 10. Germline-derived CDR1 and CDR2 are SGHVS and FQNEAQ. The CDR3 sequence is 16 residues long. CDR3 nucleotide sequence: TGTGCCAGCAGCTTAAGAACCGGGACAGGGCTGGACGAGCAGTACTTC. Encoded protein: CASSLRTGTGLDEQYF.

This rearrangement joins TRBV7-8 to TRBJ1-5; D is possibly TRBD1 (6 bases). Looked up from germline, CDR1 is SGHVS and CDR2 is FQNEAQ. V lost 4 bases and J 9 bases, leaving 22 bases between the germline ends. The CDR3 runs 16 residues. The chain's CDR3 is CASSSQRGGPGWPQHF. The CDR3 coding sequence is TGTGCCAGCAGCTCCCAAAGGGGGGGGCCTGGATGGCCCCAGCATTTT.

The chain employs TRBV10-2 and TRBJ2-7, with D maybe TRBD2 (5 bases). The CDR3 runs to 16 residues. Per germline, CDR1 WSHSY and CDR2 SAAADI. Trimming cost V 2 bases and J 2 bases, with 16 bases left between them. DNA for the CDR3: TGCGCCAGCAGTGAGCCCTCGGGGTTCCGGACCTACGAGCAGTACTTC. It specifies CASSEPSGFRTYEQYF.

This clonotype was seen repeatedly, ten times or more. The chain couples TRBV10-3 to TRBJ2-7, with D tentatively TRBD2 (6 bases). Germline CDR1 reads ENHRY; CDR2 reads SYGVKD. V shed 7 bases and J shed 2 bases, with 12 bases lying between them. This CDR3 region has 13 residues. This CDR3 reads CAINPGDAYEQYF. The CDR3 bases are TGTGCCATCAATCCGGGGGACGCCTACGAGCAGTACTTC.

This clonotype appeared many times. CDR3 nucleotides: TGCAGTGCTAGAAGTGCGAGGGTGTACCAGCCCCAGCATTTT. The encoded protein is CSARSARVYQPQHF. The J gene is TRBJ1-5, the V gene TRBV20-1; the D is unclear. There are 14 residues in the CDR3. CDR1 and CDR2 from the germline V gene are DFQATT and SNEGSKA (reference sequence). Trimming stripped 2 bases from V and 7 bases from J, with 15 bases between.

As for this clonotype: A much larger clone sits a single nucleotide away, making a read error possible. V gene TRBV20-1 combines with J gene TRBJ2-7; unclear D gene. This CDR3 is built from 12 residues. Germline CDR1 DFQATT, CDR2 SNEGSKA (reference sequence). Here the CDR3 DNA reads TGCAGTGCTAGCTGGATCCCCTACGGGCAGTACTTC. Residues: CSASWIPYGQYF.

The chain is built from TRBV19 and TRBJ2-3; D is ambiguous. Germline V gene sequence: CDR1 LNHDA, CDR2 SQIVND (reference sequence). This CDR3 is built from 12 residues. Trimming removed 10 bases from V and 4 bases from J, with 12 bases in between. The CDR3, as DNA: TGTGCCACAGCAAGTGAGGCAGATACGCAGTATTTT. Its translation: CATASEADTQYF.

In this sample, this clonotype turned up a few times. J is TRBJ2-5 and V is TRBV14; 9 bases match TRBD2. CDR1 and CDR2 (germline): SGHDN, FVKESK. The V gene end was trimmed by 0 bases and the J gene end by 4 bases; junction bases not matched to a gene: 6. The CDR3 loop spans 16 amino acids. CDR3 loop: CASSQERLAGRETQYF. CDR3 coding DNA: TGTGCCAGCAGCCAAGAACGTCTAGCGGGACGAGAGACCCAGTACTTC.

There are many counts of this clonotype. The chain is built from TRBV6-6 and TRBJ2-7; D remains unclear. This CDR3 is 14 amino acids long. Germline CDR1 MNHNY, CDR2 SVGAGI (reference sequence). The germline V and J ends were trimmed by 2 bases and 3 bases, with 11 bases remaining between them. In nucleotides, the CDR3 is TGTGCCAGCAGTTACGTGGGAAGCAACTACGAGCAGTACTTC. This encodes CASSYVGSNYEQYF.

This clonotype was counted between two and nine times. The chain links TRBV25-1 to TRBJ1-5; the D gene is possibly TRBD1 (6 bases). Germline values: CDR1 MGHDK, CDR2 SYGVNS. The CDR3 has 14 amino acids. The V end lost 5 bases, the J end lost 6 bases, and 14 bases lay between the germline ends. This CDR3 is CASSLVRGAQPQHF. CDR3 nucleotides: TGTGCCAGCAGTTTGGTCCGGGGGGCTCAGCCCCAGCATTTT.

This clonotype was counted between two and nine times. This rearrangement joins TRBV28 to TRBJ2-7; a possible D gene is TRBD2 (6 bases). Germline lookup yields CDR1 MDHEN and CDR2 SYDVKM. CDR3 length: 10 amino acids. The ends were cut back, 5 bases at V and 9 bases at J, with 8 bases in the middle. The CDR3 here is CASSASAQYF. The CDR3 nucleotides read TGTGCCAGCAGTGCTAGCGCGCAGTACTTC.

V gene TRBV7-2 combines with J gene TRBJ1-2; D might be TRBD1 (5 bases). V was clipped by 1 base and J by 5 bases, with 11 bases between them. Germline V gene data show CDR1 as SGHTA and CDR2 as FQGNSA. The CDR3 length is 14 residues. CDR3 bases: TGTGCCAGCAGCTTAGATCTATGGGGGTATGGCTACACCTTC. Amino acid sequence: CASSLDLWGYGYTF.

This clonotype was seen a few times. V usage is TRBV7-2 and J usage is TRBJ1-2; possible D gene TRBD1, 6 bases. V lost 4 bases, J lost 4 bases, and 16 bases lay in between. Per the germline V gene, CDR1 is SGHTA and CDR2 is FQGNSA. The CDR3 is made up of 15 amino acids. CDR3 residues: CASSWGPTLAYGYTF. In DNA, the CDR3 is TGTGCCAGCAGCTGGGGGCCTACTCTCGCCTATGGCTACACCTTC.

This clonotype appeared a few times. The chain uses TRBV7-6 and TRBJ1-1; D is perhaps TRBD1 (5 bases). Germline CDR1 is SGHVS and CDR2 is FNYEAQ. Deletions cut 4 bases from V and 1 base from J, with 13 bases between. The CDR3 covers 15 residues. CDR3: CASSSPGGENTEAFF. CDR3 nucleotide sequence: TGTGCCAGCAGCTCCCCGGGAGGGGAGAACACTGAAGCTTTCTTT.

This clonotype was found a few times. This chain connects TRBV6-5 to TRBJ1-5; D gene unclear. V was clipped by 7 bases and J by 2 bases, with 18 bases between them. The CDR3 contains 16 residues. Germline loops: CDR1 MNHEY, CDR2 SVGAGI. The CDR3, as DNA: TGTGCCAGCAACGTAGATGAAGGGAAACGCAATCAGCCCCAGCATTTT. Amino acids: CASNVDEGKRNQPQHF.